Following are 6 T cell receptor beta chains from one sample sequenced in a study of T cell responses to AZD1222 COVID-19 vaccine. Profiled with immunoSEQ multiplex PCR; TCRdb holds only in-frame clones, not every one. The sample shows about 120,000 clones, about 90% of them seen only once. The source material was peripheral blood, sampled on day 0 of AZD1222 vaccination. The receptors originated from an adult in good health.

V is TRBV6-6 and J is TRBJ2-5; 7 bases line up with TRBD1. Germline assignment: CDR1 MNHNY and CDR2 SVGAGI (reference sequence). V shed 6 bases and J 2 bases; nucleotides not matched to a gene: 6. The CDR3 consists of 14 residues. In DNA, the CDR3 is TGTGCCAGCAGAAGACAGGGTGGTCAAGAGACCCAGTACTTC. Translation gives CASRRQGGQETQYF.

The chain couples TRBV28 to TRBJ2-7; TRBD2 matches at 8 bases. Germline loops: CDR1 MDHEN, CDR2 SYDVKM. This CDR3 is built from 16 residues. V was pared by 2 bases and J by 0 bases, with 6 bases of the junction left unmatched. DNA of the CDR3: TGTGCCAGCAGTTTAACCTTAGCGGGAAGCTCCTACGAGCAGTACTTC. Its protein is CASSLTLAGSSYEQYF.

CDR3 residues: CASSSFTANTGELFF. Written as DNA, the CDR3 is TGTGCCAGCAGTTCCTTTACAGCGAACACCGGGGAGCTGTTTTTT. The J gene is TRBJ2-2, the V gene TRBV6-2 or TRBV6-3; no reliable D call. From germline, CDR1 is MNHEY and CDR2 SVGEGT. V was cut by 4 bases and J by 0 bases, with 9 bases left in between. The CDR3 has 15 residues.

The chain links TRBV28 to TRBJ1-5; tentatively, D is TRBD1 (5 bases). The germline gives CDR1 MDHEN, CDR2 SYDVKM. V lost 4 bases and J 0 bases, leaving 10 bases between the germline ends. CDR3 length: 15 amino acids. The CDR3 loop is CASSSRTLSNQPQHF. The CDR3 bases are TGTGCCAGCAGTTCCAGGACACTTAGCAATCAGCCCCAGCATTTT.

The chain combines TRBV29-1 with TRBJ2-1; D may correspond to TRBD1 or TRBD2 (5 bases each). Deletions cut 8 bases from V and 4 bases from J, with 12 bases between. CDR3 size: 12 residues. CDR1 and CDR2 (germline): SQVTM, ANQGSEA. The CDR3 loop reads CSSSGLYNEQFF. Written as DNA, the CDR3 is TGCAGCTCATCGGGGCTTTACAATGAGCAGTTCTTC.

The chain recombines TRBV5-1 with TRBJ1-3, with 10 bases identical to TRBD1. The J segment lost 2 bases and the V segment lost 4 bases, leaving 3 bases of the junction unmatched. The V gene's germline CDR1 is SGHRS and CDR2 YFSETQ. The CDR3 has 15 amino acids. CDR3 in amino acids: CASSLGTGAGNTIYF. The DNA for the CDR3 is TGCGCCAGCAGCCTTGGGACAGGGGCTGGAAACACCATATATTTT.